Many counts were recorded for the clone carrying this T cell receptor (beta chain). The sample's time point: blood at routine non-recurrence follow-up after resection. TCRdb redid the calling of the 5' RACE reads with MiXCR, one entry per CDR3 protein. The data show about 47,000 distinct CDR3 sequences, about 12% seen once. Trimming removed 2 bases from V and 5 bases from J, with 9 bases in between. The germline V gene has CDR1 MNHEY and CDR2 SMNVEV (reference sequence). The CDR3 is 14 amino acids. This specimen comes from a study of spatial heterogeneity in lung cancer. As for the study in general: More than nine raw reads, on average, carried each unique TCR and UMI combination.

This chain links TRBV27 with TRBJ1-4; no clear D. This sequence was found in a male donor with early-stage non-small cell lung cancer. Sequenced here: PBMCs, sampled at follow-up. The CDR3 nucleotides are TGTGCCAGCAGTTTAGGCGGACGGAATGAAAAACTGTTTTTT. It yields the protein CASSLGGRNEKLFF.